This is a list of T cell receptor beta chains from one sample in a study of cytomegalovirus exposure and HLA in healthy donors. Sequencing used immunoSEQ multiplex PCR; TCRdb keeps in-frame clones, though not all of them. Of 55,000 to 75,000 clones listed, about 75% were seen once; the top ten hold around 7%. Specimen: PBMCs. These TCRs come from a woman aged 25 to 39 in good health and CMV-seropositive. CDR3s leave out the opening cysteine and the closing phenylalanine or tryptophan.

j_call | v_call | cdr3_aa
TRBJ2-7 | TRBV4-2 | ASSPIGQGLVEQY
TRBJ2-2 | TRBV11-2 | ASRSDRFDRELF
TRBJ2-3 | TRBV4-1 | ASSQGLRGDTQY
TRBJ1-5 | TRBV28 | ASNGRRGQPQH
TRBJ2-2 | TRBV5-5 | ASSLAASGNTGELF
TRBJ2-7 | TRBV6-5 | ASSYRGQGTYEQY
TRBJ1-2 | TRBV9 | ASSAGQVLNYGYT
TRBJ2-5 | TRBV21-1 | ARTLARETQY
TRBJ1-1 | TRBV2 | ASSLGQLGTEAF
TRBJ2-1 | TRBV4-2 | ASSQELAEQF
TRBJ1-3 | TRBV2 | ASSDGGSGNTIY
TRBJ1-6 | TRBV6-6 | GGRGAEDNSPLH
TRBJ1-1 | TRBV27 | ASSSQGRTEAF
TRBJ1-1 | TRBV4-2 | ASSQDDRGPLNTEAF
TRBJ2-3 | TRBV5-1 | ASSPGLAGGGDTQY
TRBJ1-2 | TRBV28 | ASSLIGTGGRGYT
TRBJ1-2 | TRBV7-2 | ASSLEAGTDYGYT
TRBJ2-5 | TRBV7-2 | ASSLLTSSGLETQY
TRBJ2-5 | TRBV10-1 | ASSESMDRLGETQY
TRBJ2-1 | TRBV29-1 | SVLGQIYNEQF
TRBJ1-1 | TRBV5-6 | ASSLNVGQHEAF
TRBJ2-7 | TRBV7-8 | ASSLTGYEQY
TRBJ2-2 | TRBV19 | ASSIRGLSANTGELF
TRBJ2-3 | TRBV9 | ASSVDASGGTDTQY
TRBJ1-1 | TRBV9 | ASSVGTSNTEAF
TRBJ2-1 | TRBV9 | ASSVGAGVSEQF
TRBJ2-3 | TRBV5-4 | ASSLGQHSTDTQY
TRBJ2-7 | TRBV5-6 | ASSLAGPEQY
TRBJ1-1 | TRBV6-4 | ASSDSGGGLLNTEAF
TRBJ1-1 | TRBV7-8 | ASSQRDRGRYTEAF
TRBJ2-7 | TRBV29-1 | GVERDSEEQY
TRBJ1-3 | TRBV27 | ASSSRQDFSAFGDTIY
TRBJ2-7 | TRBV7-9 | ASSPGGLAGVEFEQY
TRBJ2-7 | TRBV19 | ASSIGTDHYEQY
TRBJ1-2 | TRBV16 | ASSQMGQSIHGYT
TRBJ1-2 | TRBV4-3 | ASSQDRGNYGYT
TRBJ1-5 | TRBV27 | ASSPQGFSNQPQH
TRBJ2-3 | TRBV5-1 | ASSVTSPRRNTQY
TRBJ1-1 | TRBV11-3 | ASSLGRGNTEAF
TRBJ1-5 | TRBV27 | ASSLQGRGFNQPQH
TRBJ1-3 | TRBV18 | ASSQDRGTGNTIY
TRBJ1-1 | TRBV6-5 | ASSYSARRLNTEAF
TRBJ2-3 | TRBV5-1 | ASSLTSSGGTDTQY
TRBJ1-5 | TRBV25-1 | ASSDSLQGVNQPQH
TRBJ2-2 | TRBV6-4 | ASSEGAGSSGELF
TRBJ1-1 | TRBV11-2 | ASSLGLGGTEAF
TRBJ2-1 | TRBV15 | ATSRDLLAGDNEQF
TRBJ2-7 | TRBV4-1 | ASSQERGPYEQY
TRBJ1-2 | TRBV29-1 | SVEKDRPRDGYT
TRBJ1-2 | TRBV28 | ASSSLQGQSGYT
TRBJ1-6 | TRBV5-4 | ASRNDRGSAQIKNSPLH
TRBJ2-1 | TRBV9 | ASSGQGWDEQF
TRBJ2-3 | TRBV27 | ASSSEREGSTDTQY
TRBJ1-1 | TRBV7-9 | ASNIKNTEAF
TRBJ2-7 | TRBV4-3 | ASSQVLAGDHEQY